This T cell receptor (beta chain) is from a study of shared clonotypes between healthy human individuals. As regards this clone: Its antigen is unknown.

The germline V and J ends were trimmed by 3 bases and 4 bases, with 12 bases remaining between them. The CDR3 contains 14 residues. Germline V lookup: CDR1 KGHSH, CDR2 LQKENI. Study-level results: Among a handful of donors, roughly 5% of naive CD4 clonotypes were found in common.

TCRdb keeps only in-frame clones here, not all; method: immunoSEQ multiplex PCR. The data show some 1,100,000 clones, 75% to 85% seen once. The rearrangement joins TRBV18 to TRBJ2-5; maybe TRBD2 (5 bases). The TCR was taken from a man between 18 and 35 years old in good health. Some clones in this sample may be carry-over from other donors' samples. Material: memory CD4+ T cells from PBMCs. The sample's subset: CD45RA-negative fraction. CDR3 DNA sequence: TGTGCCAGCTCACCCCCCCCGGCGGGAGAGACCCAGTACTTC. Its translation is CASSPPPAGETQYF.